Each of the 27 T cell receptor beta chains below was sequenced from the same sample in a study of beta chain features in type 1 diabetes. General study findings and limits: Moderate yet significant TCRB CDR3 shortening was seen in Type 1 diabetes patients in all four CD4+ subsets.

Their recognized antigens are unknown. What was sequenced were expressed TCRB transcripts, since all of the isolated RNA had been reverse transcribed. Profiling relied on immunoSEQ multiplex PCR, and the TCRdb table lists in-frame clones only, not all of them. Of more than 300,000 clones detected, 9.5% to 10% appear once; the ten largest clones hold about 0.6%. What was sequenced was central memory CD4+ T cells from blood. Receptor source: a man younger than 40 with type 1 diabetes.

The V call is TRBV2, the J call TRBJ2-5; D may be TRBD1 (5 bases). The J call may be wrong; the DNA end is better matched by TRBJ2-7. Looked up from germline, CDR1 is SNHLY and CDR2 is FYNNEI. The CDR3 runs 16 residues. As DNA, the CDR3 is TGTGCCAGCAGGTCCAGGCAGGGCGTAGGCTCCTACGAGCAGTACTTC. Translation gives CASRSRQGVGSYEQYF.

This clone showed up just a few times. The chain uses TRBV28 and TRBJ1-1, with D unresolved. Trimming took 7 bases from V and 3 from J, leaving 15 bases between them. From germline, CDR1 is MDHEN and CDR2 SYDVKM. CDR3 length: 14 residues. In nucleotides, the CDR3 is TGTGCCAGCACCATACCAGGATTCGACACTGAAGCTTTCTTT. Translation: CASTIPGFDTEAFF.

This clone occurred once. The rearrangement links TRBV23-1 to TRBJ1-1, with D possibly being TRBD1 (6 bases). TRBV23-1 is an ORF, with its function uncertain. CDR3 length: 15 residues. The V end was cut by 2 bases, the J end by 5 bases, with 15 bases between. CDR3 region: CASSQDSGGLTEAFF. The CDR3 nucleotides read TGCGCCAGCAGTCAAGACTCCGGGGGGCTGACTGAAGCTTTCTTT.

A few counts support this clone. This sequence joins TRBV28 and TRBJ2-1; D possibly corresponds to TRBD2 (7 bases). Trimming removed 4 bases at V and 7 bases at J, with 20 bases between. Germline V gives CDR1 MDHEN, CDR2 SYDVKM. This CDR3 has 16 amino acids. CDR3 amino acids: CASSWEGVGTHNEQFF. CDR3 bases: TGTGCCAGCAGTTGGGAGGGGGTCGGGACTCATAATGAGCAGTTCTTC.

The CDR3 spells CASSQDWQGEHEQFF. CDR3 nucleotides: TGTGCCAGCAGCCAAGATTGGCAGGGGGAGCATGAGCAGTTCTTC. The chain employs TRBV4-2 and TRBJ2-1; 7 positions match TRBD1. Germline V lookup: CDR1 LGHNA, CDR2 YNFKEQ. This CDR3 contains 15 residues. V was pared by 0 bases and J by 8 bases, with 7 bases of the junction left unmatched.

The genes are TRBV7-2 and TRBJ2-6; no clear D gene. Trimming cost V 11 bases and J 0 bases, with 5 bases left between them. Germline CDR1 SGHTA, CDR2 FQGNSA. The CDR3 sequence is 12 residues long. The CDR3 loop is CALSSGANVLTF. Here the CDR3 DNA reads TGTGCCCTGAGCTCTGGGGCCAACGTCCTGACTTTC. The full variable domain, in which reference TRBV7-2 and TRBJ2-6 provide the parts outside the CDR3, is GAGVSQSPSNKVTEKGKDVELRCDPISGHTALYWYRQSLGQGLEFLIYFQGNSAPDKSGLPSDRFSAERTGGSVSTLTIQRTQQEDSAVYLCALSSGANVLTFGAGSRLTVL.

This clone was seen more than once but under ten times. The genes are TRBV5-4 and TRBJ2-5; the D gene is possibly TRBD2 (5 bases). The CDR3 extends over 14 amino acids. Trimming pared 4 bases from V and 4 bases from J, leaving 14 bases between. The germline V gene has CDR1 SGHNT and CDR2 YYREEE (reference sequence). The CDR3 DNA follows: TGTGCCAGCAGCACCGGACCAGCGGTAGAGACCCAGTACTTC. Protein sequence: CASSTGPAVETQYF.

The V and J genes are TRBV5-6 and TRBJ2-7, with 10 bases lining up with TRBD1. Germline CDR1 is SGHDT and CDR2 is YYEEEE. The CDR3 runs to 14 residues. Trimming removed 1 base from V and 6 bases from J; junction bases left unmatched: 4. The DNA for the CDR3 is TGTGCCAGCAGCTTGCCGGGACAGGGGTCCGAGCAGTACTTC. Protein sequence: CASSLPGQGSEQYF.

This clone was observed a handful of times. V and J are TRBV7-2 and TRBJ2-5, with D possibly being TRBD2 (5 bases). The CDR3 spans 13 residues. The V end lost 4 bases, the J end lost 2 bases, and 8 bases lay between the germline ends. Germline lookup yields CDR1 SGHTA and CDR2 FQGNSA. CDR3 in amino acids: CASSSREQETQYF. The CDR3 DNA sequence: TGTGCCAGCAGCTCACGGGAACAAGAGACCCAGTACTTC.

The chain has TRBV7-2 and TRBJ2-5; perhaps D is TRBD1 or TRBD2 (5 bases each). Germline assignment: CDR1 SGHTA and CDR2 FQGNSA. The V end lost 4 bases, the J end lost 1 base, and 10 bases lay between the germline ends. The length of the CDR3 is 14 residues. CDR3 in amino acids: CASSSGRLQETQYF. CDR3 sequence (DNA): TGTGCCAGCAGCTCGGGACGGCTCCAAGAGACCCAGTACTTC.

This clone showed up just a few times. J is TRBJ2-3 and V is TRBV7-7, with D tentatively TRBD2 (5 bases). Germline CDR1 SSHAT, CDR2 FNYEAQ (reference sequence). The CDR3 loop spans 13 amino acids. V lost 1 base, J lost 4 bases, and 6 bases lay in between. The DNA of the CDR3 is TGTGCCAGCAGCTTAGACGGGGCAGATACGCAGTATTTT. Translation gives CASSLDGADTQYF.

This clone was seen ten or more times. V usage is TRBV25-1 and J usage is TRBJ2-7; D is unclear. The V gene lost 2 bases and the J gene lost 6 bases, with 8 bases spanning the gap. CDR1 MGHDK and CDR2 SYGVNS come from the germline V gene. The length of the CDR3 is 12 residues. The CDR3 region is CASSENKFEQYF. The DNA for the CDR3 is TGTGCCAGCAGTGAAAATAAGTTCGAGCAGTACTTC.

This CDR3 reads CASSSYGREELETQYF. In nucleotides, the CDR3 is TGTGCCAGCAGTTCCTATGGACGGGAGGAGCTAGAGACCCAGTACTTC. The chain uses TRBV28 and TRBJ2-5; the match to TRBD2 covers 7 bases. The CDR3 contains 16 residues. The ends lost 4 bases at V and 4 bases at J; junction bases unmatched: 12. CDR1 and CDR2 (germline): MDHEN, SYDVKM.

This clone came up many times. The chain joins TRBV28 to TRBJ2-3, with 9 bases aligning to TRBD2. Germline CDR1 and CDR2: MDHEN and SYDVKM. The V gene end was trimmed by 6 bases and the J gene end by 10 bases; junction bases not matched to a gene: 14. This CDR3 spans 15 amino acids. CDR3 protein: CASRPSGDPRGAQYF. The DNA for the CDR3 is TGTGCCAGCAGACCTAGCGGGGACCCAAGGGGAGCGCAGTATTTT.

A few counts support this clone. J is TRBJ1-5 and V is TRBV4-2; 7 nucleotides agree with TRBD1. V gave up 7 bases and J gave up 5 bases; unmatched junction bases: 8. The CDR3 is made up of 14 amino acids. CDR1 and CDR2 (germline): LGHNA, YNFKEQ. The CDR3 DNA follows: TGTGCCAGCACCATAGCAGGGGGGCATCAGCCCCAGCATTTT. Amino acids: CASTIAGGHQPQHF.

This clone was recorded many times. The chain has TRBV7-2 and TRBJ2-4; 7 bases are shared with TRBD2. Germline V gene sequence: CDR1 SGHTA, CDR2 FQGNSA. The CDR3 loop spans 19 amino acids. V lost 2 bases, J lost 5 bases, and 18 bases stayed unmatched. CDR3 nucleotides: TGTGCCAGCAGCTTATCATACGCGGGGACTACGAGTCGGGAAAACATTCAGTACTTC. This gives the protein CASSLSYAGTTSRENIQYF.

The rearrangement uses TRBV7-2 and TRBJ2-1, with 11 bases aligning to TRBD2. Trimming cost V 5 bases and J 3 bases; bases outside gene matches: 3. The germline V gene has CDR1 SGHTA and CDR2 FQGNSA. The CDR3 is 15 amino acids. The CDR3 here is CASSETSGNYNEQFF. CDR3 bases: TGTGCCAGCAGCGAGACTAGCGGGAACTACAATGAGCAGTTCTTC.

This clone was seen a handful of times. V and J are TRBV7-2 and TRBJ2-1; tentative D call: TRBD2 (5 bases). V gave up 1 base and J gave up 6 bases, with 19 bases separating them. The CDR3 length is 17 residues. Per germline, CDR1 SGHTA and CDR2 FQGNSA. The CDR3 region is CASSLGPLSGGGNEQFF. The DNA of the CDR3 is TGTGCCAGCAGCTTAGGCCCCTTGTCCGGAGGTGGCAATGAGCAGTTCTTC.

V is TRBV19 and J is TRBJ2-5, with 8 bases that match TRBD1. Germline V gene data show CDR1 as LNHDA and CDR2 as SQIVND (reference sequence). CDR3 length: 13 residues. With 3 bases clipped from V and 10 bases from J, the junction kept 7 bases outside the gene matches. This chain's CDR3 is CASSMDRAKDQYF. Here the CDR3 DNA reads TGTGCCAGTAGTATGGACAGGGCAAAGGACCAGTACTTC.

This chain links TRBV5-1 with TRBJ2-5, with TRBD2 matching over 8 bases. V dropped 2 bases and J dropped 2; count of bases not matched to a gene: 2. The CDR3 contains 14 residues. CDR1 is SGHRS and CDR2 is YFSETQ in the germline V gene. This CDR3 is CASSFGTRQETQYF. CDR3 in DNA: TGCGCCAGCAGCTTCGGGACTAGGCAAGAGACCCAGTACTTC.

The chain uses TRBV28 and TRBJ2-1; D is perhaps TRBD2 (6 bases). Germline V lookup: CDR1 MDHEN, CDR2 SYDVKM. The V end was cut by 3 bases, the J end by 1 base, with 10 bases between. The CDR3 loop spans 15 amino acids. CDR3 DNA sequence: TGTGCCAGCAGTTTTAAGGGGAGGTCCTACAATGAGCAGTTCTTC. Its translation is CASSFKGRSYNEQFF. Complete variable domain (other parts from reference TRBV28 and TRBJ2-1): DVKVTQSSRYLVKRTGEKVFLECVQDMDHENMFWYRQDPGLGLRLIYFSYDVKMKEKGDIPEGYSVSREKKERFSLILESASTNQTSMYLCASSFKGRSYNEQFFGPGTRLTVL.

This sequence joins TRBV11-1 and TRBJ2-1, with D uncertain. Trimming left V 1 base short and J 12 bases short, with 13 bases between. This CDR3 contains 13 residues. Germline CDR1 is SGHAT and CDR2 is FQDESV (reference sequence). The CDR3 nucleotides read TGTGCCAGCAGCTTAGGTGGCCCCAGAGGGCAGTTCTTC. This translates into CASSLGGPRGQFF.

The V and J genes are TRBV10-1 and TRBJ2-5; 13 positions match TRBD2. The CDR3 is 17 amino acids. The J segment lost 0 bases and the V segment lost 1 base, leaving 2 bases of the junction unmatched. The germline V gene encodes CDR1 WNHNN and CDR2 SYGVQD (reference sequence). DNA for the CDR3: TGCGCCAGCAGTGAGTGGGGACTAGCGGGGAACCAAGAGACCCAGTACTTC. Residues: CASSEWGLAGNQETQYF.

This clone has only a few counts. It may be a read error: a sequence one base away is much more abundant. The same CDR3 also results from other DNA sequences found in this sample. The CDR3, as DNA: TGTGCCAGCAGCCTGGACGGAAACACCATATATTTT. It codes for CASSLDGNTIYF. The chain is built from TRBV7-2 and TRBJ1-3; D unresolved. CDR3 length: 12 amino acids. Germline V gene lookup returns CDR1 SGHTA and CDR2 FQGNSA. V was clipped by 5 bases and J by 4 bases, with 6 bases between them.

This chain joins TRBV11-2 and TRBJ1-2; 9 bases map to TRBD1. In germline, CDR1 is SGHAT, CDR2 FQNNGV. The CDR3 totals 15 residues. The V gene end was trimmed by 2 bases and the J gene end by 4 bases; junction bases not matched to a gene: 5. The CDR3 loop reads CASSLSRTGAYGYTF. The CDR3 region has the DNA TGTGCCAGCAGCTTATCACGGACAGGGGCCTATGGCTACACCTTC.

This clone was seen only a few times. V is TRBV27 and J is TRBJ2-7; D is perhaps TRBD1 (6 bases). Trimming took 6 bases from V and 7 from J, leaving 19 bases between them. Germline lookup yields CDR1 MNHEY and CDR2 SMNVEV (reference sequence). The CDR3 loop spans 14 amino acids. The CDR3 sequence: CASSFQDSRREQYF. The CDR3 nucleotides read TGTGCCAGCAGCTTTCAGGACAGCAGGCGGGAGCAGTACTTC.

V usage is TRBV9 and J usage is TRBJ2-1; 13 bases agree with TRBD2. Trimming took 4 bases from V and 10 from J; bases not matched to a gene: 8. Germline assignment: CDR1 SGDLS and CDR2 YYNGEE. The CDR3 length is 15 residues. The CDR3 is CASSRTSGRGGEQFF. In nucleotides, the CDR3 is TGTGCCAGCAGCCGGACTAGCGGGAGAGGAGGGGAGCAGTTCTTC.